The 21 T cell receptor beta chains below all came from one sample that was sequenced in a study of siplizumab effects on memory and regulatory T cells. Repertoires were generated with immunoSEQ multiplex PCR, while TCRdb's copy carries only in-frame clones and drops some. The sample lists about 9,600 clones; 46% were seen once. No antigen is known for these receptors. The cells of the mixed lymphocyte reaction underwent a roughly 6-day coculture at 37°C. The sample comprised CFSE-low (dividing) CD4+ T cells sorted from an allogeneic mixed lymphocyte reaction. The receptors were gathered from a human donor in good health; the cells came from an allogeneic mixed lymphocyte reaction.

The V gene is TRBV29-1, the J gene TRBJ2-3, with TRBD1 matching 7 bases. The germline gives CDR1 SQVTM, CDR2 ANQGSEA. V was clipped by 0 bases and J by 2 bases; unmatched bases: 8. The CDR3 covers 16 residues. The CDR3: CSVEDLYGQATDTQYF. The CDR3, as DNA: TGCAGCGTTGAAGATTTGTACGGACAGGCCACAGATACGCAGTATTTT.

This clone was seen a few times. The CDR3 spells CASSSWGLAGEQYF. CDR3 DNA sequence: TGTGCCAGCAGTTCTTGGGGACTAGCGGGAGAGCAGTACTTC. The chain carries TRBV27 and TRBJ2-7; 13 bases map to TRBD2. The CDR3 is 14 residues long. Germline trimming cut 4 bases from V and 7 bases from J; bases unmatched to any gene: 4. Germline assignment: CDR1 MNHEY and CDR2 SMNVEV (reference sequence).

This chain uses TRBV7-9 with TRBJ2-1; the D is unclear. Trimming removed 4 bases at V and 4 bases at J, with 5 bases between. Germline values: CDR1 SEHNR, CDR2 FQNEAQ (reference sequence). This CDR3 is 12 amino acids long. CDR3 sequence: CASSYGYNEQFF. DNA of the CDR3: TGTGCCAGCAGCTACGGGTACAATGAGCAGTTCTTC.

This clone was observed a few times. The chain couples TRBV9 to TRBJ2-1; TRBD1 might be the D (6 bases). Per the germline V gene, CDR1 is SGDLS and CDR2 is YYNGEE. The germline V and J ends were trimmed by 4 bases and 6 bases, with 17 bases remaining between them. This CDR3 has 15 amino acids. The DNA for the CDR3 is TGTGCCAGCAGCCCTAACAGGGCTTCTGGCAATGAGCAGTTCTTC. This gives the protein CASSPNRASGNEQFF.

The V gene is TRBV19, the J gene TRBJ1-2; D is unresolved. The V gene's germline CDR1 is LNHDA and CDR2 SQIVND (reference sequence). This CDR3 has 13 residues. V was trimmed by 7 bases and J by 6 bases, leaving 15 bases between them. The CDR3 nucleotides are TGTGCCAGTAAAGATCGGACGAGCCATGGCTACACCTTC. It is translated as CASKDRTSHGYTF.

This clone is large within its sample. V usage is TRBV28 and J usage is TRBJ1-4, with TRBD1 matching over 10 bases. The J segment lost 9 bases and the V segment lost 8 bases, leaving 9 bases of the junction unmatched. The germline CDR1 and CDR2 sequences are MDHEN and SYDVKM. This CDR3 is 14 amino acids long. The DNA of the CDR3 is TGTGCCAGCCAAGCCGGGACAGGGGCTCAAAAACTGTTTTTT. It translates to CASQAGTGAQKLFF.

The chain has TRBV30 and TRBJ2-1; the D is unclear. The CDR3 is 11 residues long. Trimming took off 2 bases at V and 10 bases at J, with 9 bases between the two ends. Germline CDR1 and CDR2: GTSNPN and SVGIG (reference sequence). CDR3 in DNA: TGTGCCTGGAGTACTCGGGTGGAGCAGTTCTTC. Encoded protein: CAWSTRVEQFF.

Remarks on this clone: At the DNA level, this CDR3 is encoded by other sequences in the same sample as well. The V and J genes are TRBV28 and TRBJ2-2; perhaps TRBD2 as D (5 bases). CDR3 length: 13 residues. Trimming cost V 6 bases and J 0 bases, with 5 bases left between them. From germline, CDR1 is MDHEN and CDR2 SYDVKM. The CDR3 region has the DNA TGTGCCAGCAGCGGGACGAACACCGGGGAGCTGTTTTTT. This encodes CASSGTNTGELFF.

The chain uses TRBV20-1 and TRBJ2-7; 7 bases fit TRBD1. Losses at the gene ends were 7 bases for V and 9 bases for J; bases not matched to a gene: 9. There are 11 residues in the CDR3. CDR1 DFQATT and CDR2 SNEGSKA come from the germline V gene (reference sequence). CDR3 bases: TGCAGTGTCGGTGAACAGGGGATGCAGTACTTC. This codes for CSVGEQGMQYF.

This chain uses TRBV5-1 with TRBJ1-4; D unresolved. CDR3 length: 15 amino acids. The germline V and J ends were trimmed by 0 bases and 6 bases, with 12 bases remaining between them. The germline V gene encodes CDR1 SGHRS and CDR2 YFSETQ. CDR3 sequence: CASSLGRTVDEKLFF. The DNA of the CDR3 is TGCGCCAGCAGCTTGGGCCGGACTGTTGATGAAAAACTGTTTTTT.

This clone turned up a few times. The chain has TRBV5-1 and TRBJ2-7, with D unclear. The CDR3 is 12 residues long. V lost 0 bases and J 3 bases, leaving 4 bases between the germline ends. The V gene's germline CDR1 is SGHRS and CDR2 YFSETQ. This CDR3 reads CASSLEGYEQYF. The CDR3 DNA reads TGCGCCAGCAGCTTGGAAGGCTACGAGCAGTACTTC.

This chain connects TRBV7-3 to TRBJ2-3; 8 positions agree with TRBD2. The CDR3 has 16 amino acids. CDR1 and CDR2 from the germline V gene are SGHTA and FQGTGA. After removal of 6 bases from V and 6 bases from J, the junction contained 14 bases not matched to a gene. The CDR3 DNA follows: TGTGCCAGCAGGGGCCGCAGAGCGGGAGAACCTGATACGCAGTATTTT. This encodes CASRGRRAGEPDTQYF.

The chain uses TRBV7-6 and TRBJ1-1, with 9 bases fitting TRBD1. Germline V gene data show CDR1 as SGHVS and CDR2 as FNYEAQ. The CDR3 has 16 residues. The V and J ends lost 2 bases and 0 bases, in that order; junction bases with no gene match: 4. The CDR3 bases are TGTGCCAGCAGCTTAACAGGGGGCCTCATGAACACTGAAGCTTTCTTT. Translating gives CASSLTGGLMNTEAFF.

The rearrangement uses TRBV30 and TRBJ1-1; D unresolved. The CDR3 covers 12 residues. CDR1 GTSNPN and CDR2 SVGIG come from the germline V gene (reference sequence). V lost 0 bases, J lost 3 bases, and 5 bases lay in between. CDR3 residues: CAWSVRDTEAFF. CDR3 DNA sequence: TGTGCCTGGAGTGTGAGGGACACTGAAGCTTTCTTT.

The CDR3 loop reads CASSLARFSDTQYF. CDR3 nucleotide sequence: TGTGCCAGCAGCTTAGCGAGGTTTTCAGATACGCAGTATTTT. The chain joins TRBV7-9 to TRBJ2-3; D is unresolved. The CDR3 is 14 residues long. V lost 0 bases to trimming and J lost 4 bases, with 8 bases between them. CDR1 is SEHNR and CDR2 is FQNEAQ in the germline V gene (reference sequence). Complete variable domain (other parts from reference TRBV7-9 and TRBJ2-3): DTGVSQNPRHKITKRGQNVTFRCDPISEHNRLYWYRQTLGQGPEFLTYFQNEAQLEKSRLLSDRFSAERPKGSFSTLEIQRTEQGDSAMYLCASSLARFSDTQYFGPGTRLTVL.

J is TRBJ2-1 and V is TRBV6-6, with TRBD1 matching 8 bases. Germline V lookup: CDR1 MNHNY, CDR2 SVGAGI (reference sequence). V lost 7 bases and J lost 3; bases outside the gene matches: 11. The CDR3 is 16 residues long. CDR3 sequence: CASIGRTGHSYNEQFF. The CDR3 nucleotides read TGTGCCAGCATCGGACGGACAGGGCACAGCTACAATGAGCAGTTCTTC.

The chain links TRBV2 to TRBJ2-3; 9 bases are a match to TRBD2. V lost 6 bases and J lost 2; bases outside the gene matches: 9. This CDR3 is 16 amino acids long. Germline CDR1 reads SNHLY; CDR2 reads FYNNEI. The CDR3 is CASSDAAGGHTDTQYF. Here the CDR3 DNA reads TGTGCCAGCAGCGACGCAGCGGGGGGACACACAGATACGCAGTATTTT.

V gene TRBV11-3 combines with J gene TRBJ2-1; TRBD2 aligns across 13 bases. Unmatched junction bases numbered 4, after V lost 1 base and J lost 4 bases. Germline V CDR1 and CDR2: SGHNT, YENEEA. The CDR3 has 17 amino acids. In DNA form, the CDR3 reads TGTGCCAGCAGCTTAGGGACACTAGCGGGGGGGTACAATGAGCAGTTCTTC. Its protein product is CASSLGTLAGGYNEQFF.

The chain couples TRBV2 to TRBJ2-7, with TRBD1 identical over 8 bases. Per the germline V gene, CDR1 is SNHLY and CDR2 is FYNNEI. V lost 5 bases to trimming and J lost 0 bases; unmatched junction nucleotides: 3. The CDR3 length is 14 residues. CDR3 residues: CASSRQGSSYEQYF. CDR3 coding DNA: TGTGCCAGCAGTAGACAGGGGAGCTCCTACGAGCAGTACTTC. Full variable domain (rest looked up from reference TRBV2 and TRBJ2-7): EPEVTQTPSHQVTQMGQEVILRCVPISNHLYFYWYRQILGQKVEFLVSFYNNEISEKSEIFDDQFSVERPDGSNFTLKIRSTKLEDSAMYFCASSRQGSSYEQYFGPGTRLTVT.

The rearrangement joins TRBV28 to TRBJ2-7; the D gene could be TRBD1 or TRBD2 (5 bases each). V lost 7 bases to trimming and J lost 3 bases, with 13 bases between them. CDR3 size: 13 residues. CDR1 is MDHEN and CDR2 is SYDVKM in the germline V gene. The CDR3, as DNA: TGTGCCAGCACCCCGGGGCTCTACTACGAGCAGTACTTC. It codes for CASTPGLYYEQYF.

This clone has a handful of counts. V gene TRBV2 combines with J gene TRBJ1-5; 9 bases match TRBD1. The CDR3 has 13 residues. J lost 7 bases, V lost 6 bases, and 4 bases had no gene match. Germline lookup yields CDR1 SNHLY and CDR2 FYNNEI. The DNA of the CDR3 is TGTGCCAGCAGAGGACAGGGGCGACAGCCCCAGCATTTT. It yields the protein CASRGQGRQPQHF.